This T cell receptor (beta chain) appears in the sequencing data of a study of OX40 agonist ivuxolimab in advanced cancers. Background on the study: Of the participants, approximately 44% had some prior anti-PD-1, anti-PD-L1 or anti-CTLA-4 therapy, which was allowed. A partial response was reached by three patients: one with hepatocellular carcinoma and two with cutaneous melanoma. Broader study findings: Dose levels from 0.1 to 3.0 mg/kg saw CD4+ and CD8+ blood T cells expand clonally by week 6.

Sequencing was performed with immunoSEQ multiplex PCR; in TCRdb, only in-frame clones are kept and a portion is missing. Found here are more than 45,000 clones, 65% to 85% of them singletons; the top ten hold 0.95% to 1.3%. This clone was seen more than once but under ten times. Its target is unknown. From germline, CDR1 is SGHDN and CDR2 FVKESK. The CDR3 is 13 residues long. V shed 5 bases and J shed 11 bases, with 18 bases lying between them. This sequence was found in an adult with an advanced solid tumor such as melanoma, head and neck, liver or kidney cancer. Sequenced material: CD4+ or CD8+ T cells sorted from blood, taken in a trial of the OX40 agonist ivuxolimab. V gene TRBV14 combines with J gene TRBJ1-2; D is unresolved. In nucleotides, the CDR3 is TGTGCCAGCAGCTCGGACTTGGGCTTTTCTTACACCTTC. It translates to CASSSDLGFSYTF. Complete variable domain (other parts from reference TRBV14 and TRBJ1-2): EAGVTQFPSHSVIEKGQTVTLRCDPISGHDNLYWYRRVMGKEIKFLLHFVKESKQDESGMPNNRFLAERTGGTYSTLKVQPAELEDSGVYFCASSSDLGFSYTFGSGTRLTVV.